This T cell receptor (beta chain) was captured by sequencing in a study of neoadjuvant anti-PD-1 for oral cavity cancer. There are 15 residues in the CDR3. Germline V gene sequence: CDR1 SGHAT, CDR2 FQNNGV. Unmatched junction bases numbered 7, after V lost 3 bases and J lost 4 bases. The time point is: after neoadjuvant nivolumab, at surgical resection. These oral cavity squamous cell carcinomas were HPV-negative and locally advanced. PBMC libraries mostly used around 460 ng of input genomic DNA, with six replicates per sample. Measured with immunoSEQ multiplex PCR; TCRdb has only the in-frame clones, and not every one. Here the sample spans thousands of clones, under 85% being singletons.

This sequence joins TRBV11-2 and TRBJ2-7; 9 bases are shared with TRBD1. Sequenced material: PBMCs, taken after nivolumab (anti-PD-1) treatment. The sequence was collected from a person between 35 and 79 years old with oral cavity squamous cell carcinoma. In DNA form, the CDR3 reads TGTGCCAGCAGCTTCGTCGCTGGACAGGGGTACGAGCAGTACTTC. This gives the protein CASSFVAGQGYEQYF.